The rows below give T cell receptor beta chains drawn from one sample of a study of T cell responses to AZD1222 COVID-19 vaccine. Sequenced by immunoSEQ multiplex PCR; TCRdb stores in-frame clones only, minus some. This sample yields 85,000 to 90,000 clones, of which more than 70% are seen a single time; about 5.4% belongs to the top ten. Specimen: peripheral blood, collected 28 days after the second AZD1222 dose. These receptors all come from an adult who received the AZD1222 COVID-19 vaccine. Each CDR3 is given with its conserved first and last residue.

J | V | CDR3
TRBJ1-1 | TRBV5-8 | CASSLQGIIARGTEAFF
TRBJ1-3 | TRBV27 | CASSPGGGSGNTIYF
TRBJ1-2 | TRBV5-4 | CASSTFYGYTF
TRBJ1-6 | TRBV4-1 | CASSQGTGALTIVALHF
TRBJ1-5 | TRBV7-8 | CASSLSGMSNQPQHF
TRBJ2-2 | TRBV4-1 | CASSQAPSDRLDTGELFF
TRBJ2-1 | TRBV6-5 | CASTLTSGVSRGFF
TRBJ2-3 | TRBV6-5 | CASSYFGTPSTDTQYF
TRBJ1-2 | TRBV6-2/TRBV6-3 | CASSYSQHYGYTF
TRBJ1-6 | TRBV7-4 | CASKRGWGTDPPGDNSPLHF
TRBJ2-3 | TRBV7-9 | CASSFHLAGAFTDTQYF
TRBJ1-1 | TRBV3-1/TRBV3-2 | CASSLDRGNTEAFF
TRBJ1-4 | TRBV7-8 | CASSHTQGAGEKLFF
TRBJ1-2 | TRBV10-1 | CASSDNRHYGYTF
TRBJ1-5 | TRBV12-5 | CASGPTPRGQNQPQHF
TRBJ2-1 | TRBV27 | CASSLLRTSGGVEQFF
TRBJ1-5 | TRBV6-5 | CATEDRGNNQPQHF
TRBJ2-5 | TRBV5-5 | CASSLGQLQETQYF
TRBJ1-4 | TRBV7-6 | CASSLFAVATNEKLFF
TRBJ1-3 | TRBV18 | CASSPGQGGGNTIYF
TRBJ2-2 | TRBV12-3/TRBV12-4 | CASSQYTGELFF
TRBJ2-7 | TRBV15 | CATSKPLGTSGYEQYF
TRBJ2-3 | TRBV5-1 | CASSLERAGGPTDTQYF
TRBJ2-5 | TRBV6-2/TRBV6-3 | CASSYSWLAQETQYF
TRBJ2-3 | TRBV18 | CASSPPKRGGPDTQYF